This T cell receptor beta chain derives from a study of blood T cells in healthy people across ages. The CDR3 runs to 13 residues. The germline V gene encodes CDR1 MGHRA and CDR2 YSYEKL. The V gene lost 2 bases and the J gene lost 3 bases, with 7 bases spanning the gap. Using a J-beta primer mix together with a sample-barcoded 5' primer, a second PCR was run for 7 to 11 cycles. MiXCR, applied by TCRdb to the 5' RACE reads, yields one record per CDR3 protein. The sample carries 550,000 to 750,000 distinct CDR3 sequences, 20% to 25% recorded once. Specimen: blood. The V call is TRBV4-1, the J call TRBJ1-2; D is unclear. This TCR derives from a man aged 65-85 years in good health. Here the CDR3 reads CASSQTQDYGYTF. The CDR3 DNA reads TGCGCCAGCAGCCAAACCCAGGACTATGGCTACACCTTC.